The entry that follows covers one T cell receptor (beta chain) sequence. As yet, its antigen is unknown. V was clipped by 4 bases and J by 2 bases; unmatched bases: 1. Germline V gene lookup returns CDR1 SGDLS and CDR2 YYNGEE. The CDR3 has 13 amino acids. These data belong to a study of T-cell memory formation after mild COVID-19. Study-wide findings and caveats: Balance between CD4 and CD8 was seen in clones contracting day 15 to 85, and a CD4+ lean was seen in later expanders.

TCRdb independently ran MiXCR on the 5' RACE reads; one entry per CDR3 protein. The table shows hundreds of thousands of distinct CDR3 sequences, with roughly 18% occurring only once. V is TRBV9 and J is TRBJ2-3, with TRBD1 matching 7 bases. The sequencing sample was made of PBMCs or a T cell subset sorted from them (not recorded which). The clonotype was recovered from an adult woman who had mild COVID-19 (a few samples of this study predate the infection). Cell type and time point are not known. CDR3 bases: TGTGCCAGCAGCCAGGGGGACACAGATACGCAGTATTTT. It codes for CASSQGDTDTQYF.